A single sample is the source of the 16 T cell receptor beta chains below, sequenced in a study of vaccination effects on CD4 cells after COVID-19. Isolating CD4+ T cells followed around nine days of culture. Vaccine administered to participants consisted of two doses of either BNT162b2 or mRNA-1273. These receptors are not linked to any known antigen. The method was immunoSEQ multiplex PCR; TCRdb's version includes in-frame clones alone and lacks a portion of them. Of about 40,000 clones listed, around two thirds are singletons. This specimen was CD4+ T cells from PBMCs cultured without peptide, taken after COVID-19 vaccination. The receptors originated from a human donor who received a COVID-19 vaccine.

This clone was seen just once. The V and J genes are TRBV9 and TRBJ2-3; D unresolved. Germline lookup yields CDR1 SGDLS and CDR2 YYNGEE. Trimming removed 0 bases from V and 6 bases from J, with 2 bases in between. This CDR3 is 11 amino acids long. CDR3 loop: CASSVADTQYF. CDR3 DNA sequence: TGTGCCAGCAGCGTAGCGGATACGCAGTATTTT.

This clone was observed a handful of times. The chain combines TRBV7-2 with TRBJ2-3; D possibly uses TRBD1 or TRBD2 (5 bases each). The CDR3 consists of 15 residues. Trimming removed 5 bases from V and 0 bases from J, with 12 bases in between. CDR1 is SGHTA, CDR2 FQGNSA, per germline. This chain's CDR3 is CASSVSGSSTDTQYF. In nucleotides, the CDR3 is TGTGCCAGCAGCGTCTCAGGGAGTAGCACAGATACGCAGTATTTT.

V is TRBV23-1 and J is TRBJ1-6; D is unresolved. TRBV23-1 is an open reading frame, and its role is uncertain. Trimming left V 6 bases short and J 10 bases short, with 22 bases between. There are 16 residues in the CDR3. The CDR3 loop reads CASRPGRAGGGSPLHF. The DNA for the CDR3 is TGCGCCAGCAGACCGGGTAGGGCAGGAGGAGGATCACCCCTCCACTTT.

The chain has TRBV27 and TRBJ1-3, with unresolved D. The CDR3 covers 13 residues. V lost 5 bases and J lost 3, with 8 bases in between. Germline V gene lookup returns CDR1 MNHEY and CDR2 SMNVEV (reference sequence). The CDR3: CASSPQIGNTIYF. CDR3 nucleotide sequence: TGTGCCAGCAGTCCGCAAATTGGAAACACCATATATTTT.

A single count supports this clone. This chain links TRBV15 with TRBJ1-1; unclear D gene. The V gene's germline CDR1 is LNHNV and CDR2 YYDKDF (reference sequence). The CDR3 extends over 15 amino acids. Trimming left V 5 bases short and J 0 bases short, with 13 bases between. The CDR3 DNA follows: TGTGCCACCAGCCTGCGGGGAGGGCTGAACACTGAAGCTTTCTTT. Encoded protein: CATSLRGGLNTEAFF.

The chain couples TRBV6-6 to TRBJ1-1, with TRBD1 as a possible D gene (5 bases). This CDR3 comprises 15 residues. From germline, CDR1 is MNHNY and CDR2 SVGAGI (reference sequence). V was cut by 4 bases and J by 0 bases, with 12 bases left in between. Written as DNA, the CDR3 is TGTGCCAGCAGTTTTCCGACAGTGATGAACACTGAAGCTTTCTTT. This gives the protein CASSFPTVMNTEAFF.

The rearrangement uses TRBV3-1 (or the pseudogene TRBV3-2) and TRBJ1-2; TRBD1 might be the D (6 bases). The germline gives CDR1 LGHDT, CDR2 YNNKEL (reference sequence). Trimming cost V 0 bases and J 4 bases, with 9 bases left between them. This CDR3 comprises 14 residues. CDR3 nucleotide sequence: TGTGCCAGCAGCCAAGATCAACAGGGCTATGGCTACACCTTC. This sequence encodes CASSQDQQGYGYTF.

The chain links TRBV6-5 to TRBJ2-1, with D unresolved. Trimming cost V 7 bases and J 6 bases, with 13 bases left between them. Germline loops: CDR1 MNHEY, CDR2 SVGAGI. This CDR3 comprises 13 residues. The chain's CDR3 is CASTPPGINEQFF. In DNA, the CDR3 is TGTGCCAGCACCCCGCCCGGCATCAATGAGCAGTTCTTC.

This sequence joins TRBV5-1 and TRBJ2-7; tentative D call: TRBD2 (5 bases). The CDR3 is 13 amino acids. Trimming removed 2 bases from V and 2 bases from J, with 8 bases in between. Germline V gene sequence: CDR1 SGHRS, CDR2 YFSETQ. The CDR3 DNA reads TGCGCCAGCAGCTTAGCTAGCCCCTACGAGCAGTACTTC. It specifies CASSLASPYEQYF.

The CDR3 here is CASSESGFGYTF. The DNA of the CDR3 is TGTGCCAGCAGTGAATCAGGGTTCGGCTACACCTTC. V and J are TRBV6-1 and TRBJ1-2; perhaps TRBD1 as D (5 bases). Germline CDR1 MNHNS, CDR2 SASEGT. The length of the CDR3 is 12 residues. The V gene lost 2 bases and the J gene lost 8 bases, with 9 bases spanning the gap.

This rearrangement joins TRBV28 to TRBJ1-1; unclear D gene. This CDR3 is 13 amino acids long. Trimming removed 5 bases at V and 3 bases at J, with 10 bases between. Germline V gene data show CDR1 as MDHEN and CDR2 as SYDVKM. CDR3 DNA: TGTGCCAGCAGTAACCCTGGGTACACTGAAGCTTTCTTT. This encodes CASSNPGYTEAFF.

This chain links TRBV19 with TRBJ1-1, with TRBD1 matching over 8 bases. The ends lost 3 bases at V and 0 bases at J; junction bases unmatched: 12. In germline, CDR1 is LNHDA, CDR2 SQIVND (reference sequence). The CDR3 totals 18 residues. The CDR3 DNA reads TGTGCCAGTAGTATTTTTCGGTGGGGGACAGGAATGAACACTGAAGCTTTCTTT. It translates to CASSIFRWGTGMNTEAFF.

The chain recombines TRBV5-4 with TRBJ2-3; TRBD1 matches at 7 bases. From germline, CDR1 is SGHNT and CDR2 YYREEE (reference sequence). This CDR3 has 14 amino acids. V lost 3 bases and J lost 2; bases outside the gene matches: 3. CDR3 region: CASSWDRNTDTQYF. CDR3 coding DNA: TGTGCCAGCAGCTGGGACAGAAACACAGATACGCAGTATTTT.

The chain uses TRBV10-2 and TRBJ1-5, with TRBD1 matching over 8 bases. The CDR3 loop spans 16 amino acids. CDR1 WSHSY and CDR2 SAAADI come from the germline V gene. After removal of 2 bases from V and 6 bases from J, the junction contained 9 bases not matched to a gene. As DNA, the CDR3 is TGCGCCAGCAGTGAGGCGCGACAGGGGTGGGGTCAGCCCCAGCATTTT. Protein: CASSEARQGWGQPQHF.

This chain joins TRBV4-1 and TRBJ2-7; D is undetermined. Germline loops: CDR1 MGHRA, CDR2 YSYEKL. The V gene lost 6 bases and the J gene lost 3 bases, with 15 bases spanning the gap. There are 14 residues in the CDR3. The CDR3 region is CASRRSSGVYEQYF. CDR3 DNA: TGCGCCAGCAGGAGGAGCTCTGGGGTCTACGAGCAGTACTTC.

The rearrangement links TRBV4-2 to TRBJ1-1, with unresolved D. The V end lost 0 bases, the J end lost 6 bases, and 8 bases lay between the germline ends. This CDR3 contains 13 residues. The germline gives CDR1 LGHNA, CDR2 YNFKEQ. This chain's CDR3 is CASSQDSPPEAFF. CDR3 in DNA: TGTGCCAGCAGCCAAGACTCACCTCCTGAAGCTTTCTTT.